The clone carrying this TCR beta chain was counted a few times. Its antigen is not identified. Constant-region reverse primers amplified full-length variable regions, followed by semi-nested Nested Universal Primer A PCR. TCRdb recomputed calls from the 5' RACE reads with MiXCR, one row per CDR3 protein. The table has about 61,000 distinct CDR3 sequences, almost 30% seen once. V dropped 1 base and J dropped 7 bases, with 17 bases sitting between them. CDR1 is SGHTA, CDR2 FQGNSA, per germline. The CDR3 totals 15 residues. Study-wide points: Tumor Treg TCRs overlapped most with tumor naive CD4+ cells. In terms of TCR gene usage, tumor memory CD4+ T cells clustered together with blood and lymph node memory CD4+ cells, as well as with lymph node naive CD4+ cells.

The receptor was isolated from a female donor with breast cancer. J is TRBJ2-7 and V is TRBV7-2; tentative D call: TRBD1 (6 bases). The specimen sequenced was tumor-infiltrating naive CD4+ T cells sorted from the breast tumor. Subset indicated: naive CD4+ T cells, CD4+CD45RA+CD25-. The CDR3 here is CASSLDRVGLSEQYF. The CDR3 nucleotides read TGTGCCAGCAGCTTAGACAGGGTCGGGTTGAGTGAGCAGTACTTC.